This T cell receptor beta chain was documented in a study of blood T cell repertoires in COVID-19. Generated by immunoSEQ multiplex PCR, the TCRdb table keeps only in-frame clones and is missing some. The data contain 200,000 to 250,000 clones, around 86% of them seen just once; the ten biggest clones take up about 4.5%. The ends were cut back, 1 base at V and 2 bases at J, with 6 bases in the middle. The CDR3 is made up of 13 amino acids. Germline V lookup: CDR1 SEHNR, CDR2 FQNEAQ (reference sequence). This TCR came from a man in his fifties or sixties with acute or convalescent COVID-19. Input material: peripheral blood. J is TRBJ2-7 and V is TRBV7-9; D ambiguous. The CDR3 nucleotides are TGTGCCAGCAGCTTAGTAGAGACCTACGAGCAGTACTTC. This gives the protein CASSLVETYEQYF.